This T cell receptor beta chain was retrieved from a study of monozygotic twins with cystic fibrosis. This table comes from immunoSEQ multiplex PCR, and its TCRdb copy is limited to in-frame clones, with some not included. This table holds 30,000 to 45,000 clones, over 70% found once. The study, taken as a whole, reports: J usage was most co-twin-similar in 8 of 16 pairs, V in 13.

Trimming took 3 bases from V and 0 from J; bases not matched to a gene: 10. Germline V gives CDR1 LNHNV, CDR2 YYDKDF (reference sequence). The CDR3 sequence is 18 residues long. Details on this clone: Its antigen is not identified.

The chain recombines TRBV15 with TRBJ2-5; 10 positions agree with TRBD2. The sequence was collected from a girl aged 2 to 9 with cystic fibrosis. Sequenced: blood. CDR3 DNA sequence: TGTGCCACCAGCAGGAGCCTAGCGGGGGCGCTGGACCAAGAGACCCAGTACTTC. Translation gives CATSRSLAGALDQETQYF. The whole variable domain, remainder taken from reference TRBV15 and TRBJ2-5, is DAMVIQNPRYQVTQFGKPVTLSCSQTLNHNVMYWYQQKSSQAPKLLFHYYDKDFNNEADTPDNFQSRRPNTSFCFLDIRSPGLGDTAMYLCATSRSLAGALDQETQYFGPGTRLLVL.